Presented here are 10 T cell receptor beta chains from one specimen sequenced in a study of CD8 T cells in Susac syndrome. The authors reverse transcribed 0.5 to 1 ug RNA with random hexamers. Using its own MiXCR run on the immunoSEQ multiplex PCR reads, TCRdb lists one record per CDR3 protein. This table holds 95,000 to 150,000 distinct CDR3 sequences, just under 95% found once. The sample taken for sequencing was CD8+ T cells from PBMCs. The receptors were gathered from a human donor with Susac syndrome.

The CDR3 here is CASGFLGENYGYTF. CDR3 DNA: TGTGCTAGTGGTTTTCTCGGTGAGAACTATGGCTACACCTTC. This rearrangement joins TRBV12-5 to TRBJ1-2; D is uncertain. Germline V CDR1 and CDR2: LGHNT, FRNRAP. This CDR3 has 14 residues. V gave up 3 bases and J gave up 2 bases, with 10 bases separating them. The variable domain in full, with the rest retrieved from reference TRBV12-5 and TRBJ1-2, is DARVTQTPRHKVTEMGQEVTMRCQPILGHNTVFWYRQTMMQGLELLAYFRNRAPLDDSGMPKDRFSAEMPDATLATLKIQPSEPRDSAVYFCASGFLGENYGYTFGSGTRLTVV.

V gene TRBV2 combines with J gene TRBJ2-3; no reliable D call. This CDR3 is 15 amino acids long. The V gene lost 3 bases and the J gene lost 0 bases, with 10 bases spanning the gap. Germline V lookup: CDR1 SNHLY, CDR2 FYNNEI. In nucleotides, the CDR3 is TGTGCCAGCAGTGAGCGGAGCGTGAGCACAGATACGCAGTATTTT. Amino acids: CASSERSVSTDTQYF.

V and J are TRBV7-8 and TRBJ2-3; no clear D gene. The V end lost 1 base, the J end lost 7 bases, and 6 bases lay between the germline ends. Looked up from germline, CDR1 is SGHVS and CDR2 is FQNEAQ. This CDR3 is built from 12 residues. CDR3 region: CASSLEDNTQYF. CDR3 coding DNA: TGTGCCAGCAGCTTAGAAGATAATACGCAGTATTTT.

The rearrangement links TRBV10-2 to TRBJ2-3, with no clear D. Trimming took 0 bases from V and 7 from J, leaving 5 bases between them. CDR3 length: 12 amino acids. CDR1 WSHSY and CDR2 SAAADI come from the germline V gene. The chain's CDR3 is CASSESAYTQYF. CDR3 nucleotide sequence: TGCGCCAGCAGTGAGTCAGCGTATACGCAGTATTTT.

This chain joins TRBV4-3 and TRBJ2-5, with 11 nucleotides matching TRBD2. V trimming: 0 bases; J trimming: 2 bases; junction bases outside the gene matches: 8. Germline CDR1 is LGHNA and CDR2 is YSLEER. The CDR3 is 18 residues long. CDR3 loop: CASSQEGIGTSGQETQYF. The CDR3 nucleotides are TGCGCCAGCAGCCAAGAGGGTATAGGGACTAGCGGTCAAGAGACCCAGTACTTC.

J is TRBJ1-2 and V is TRBV29-1; unclear D gene. Germline CDR1 SQVTM, CDR2 ANQGSEA. The CDR3 is 16 amino acids. The V and J ends lost 1 base and 4 bases respectively, with 19 bases between them. CDR3 sequence reads: CSVEGLGQTLSYGYTF. The CDR3 nucleotides are TGCAGCGTTGAAGGTCTTGGGCAGACACTTAGCTATGGCTACACCTTC.

For the CDR3, the DNA is TGTGCCAGCAGTTACAATCCGACCGCTCCAGCCCATTTT. Translation: CASSYNPTAPAHF. The V call is TRBV6-2 or TRBV6-3, the J call TRBJ1-5, with D hard to call. Trimming cost V 2 bases and J 16 bases, with 18 bases left between them. The length of the CDR3 is 13 residues. The germline CDR1 and CDR2 sequences are MNHEY and SVGEGT.

V gene TRBV14 combines with J gene TRBJ2-7; 9 bases fit TRBD1. V was pared by 5 bases and J by 5 bases, with 4 bases of the junction left unmatched. Germline values: CDR1 SGHDN, CDR2 FVKESK. The CDR3 length is 13 residues. Here the CDR3 DNA reads TGTGCCAGCAGCACCACAGGGGGCAACGAGCAGTACTTC. Translated: CASSTTGGNEQYF.

V usage is TRBV7-2 and J usage is TRBJ2-7; TRBD1 matches 9 bases. The CDR3 loop spans 14 amino acids. V dropped 3 bases and J dropped 3; count of bases not matched to a gene: 3. Germline V CDR1 and CDR2: SGHTA, FQGNSA. The CDR3 loop reads CASSFPGQGYEQYF. The CDR3 bases are TGTGCCAGCAGCTTCCCGGGACAGGGCTACGAGCAGTACTTC.

The chain is built from TRBV6-5 and TRBJ2-1; D might be TRBD1 (6 bases). V lost 5 bases, J lost 10 bases, and 9 bases lay in between. Germline CDR1 and CDR2: MNHEY and SVGAGI. The CDR3 spans 11 residues. The DNA of the CDR3 is TGTGCCAGCAGTACCGGGACAGAGCAGTTCTTC. It yields the protein CASSTGTEQFF.